This T cell receptor beta chain originates from a study of CD8+CD57+ T cells in acquired aplastic anemia. About the study: Sorted CD4+ and CD8+ cells yielded DNA averaging about 3.2 ug. Study-wide findings and caveats: Patients and controls were not found to differ significantly in CD8+ Simpson's diversity. Patients and controls were found to share some 30 CD8+ CDR3 sequences.

The template for TCR beta VDJ and CDR3 sequence profiling was genomic DNA. A single record per CDR3 protein comes from TCRdb applying MiXCR to the reads. The table includes 400,000 to 600,000 distinct CDR3 sequences, less than 35% detected once. Germline V CDR1 and CDR2: WNHNN, SYGVQD (reference sequence). V was cut by 6 bases and J by 0 bases, with 15 bases left in between. The CDR3 contains 17 residues. Patients included in sequencing had previously demonstrated CD8+CD57+ cell expansion by flow cytometry. The enrolled patients all had severe acquired aplastic anemia. This clonotype was counted many times. Its antigen is not identified.

The receptor was derived from a human donor with aplastic anemia. The J gene is TRBJ2-6, the V gene TRBV10-1; TRBD1 might be the D (6 bases). Sequencing used sorted CD4+, CD8+, or CD8+CD57+ T cells (not recorded which) from PBMCs. Written as DNA, the CDR3 is TGCGCCAGCAGCGGACAGACTTTTGGCTCTGGGGCCAACGTCCTGACTTTC. Encoded protein: CASSGQTFGSGANVLTF.